The clone carrying this T cell receptor (beta chain) was picked up a small number of times. Its target is unknown. The ends were cut back, 0 bases at V and 4 bases at J, with 9 bases in the middle. CDR1 DFQATT and CDR2 SNEGSKA come from the germline V gene (reference sequence). This CDR3 spans 13 amino acids. This entry is derived from a study of post-analysis software for immune sequencing data. Study-wide results and caveats: Several TRBV segments occurring more often in patients than controls included TRBV5-6, TRBV5-1 and TRBV20-1.

Unique-molecular-identifier-tagged TCR beta cDNA libraries were used. TCRdb itself ran the PCR reads through MiXCR, one entry per CDR3 protein. The data contain approximately 570,000 distinct CDR3 sequences, around 47% of them singletons. Material: blood. The chain is built from TRBV20-1 and TRBJ1-2; D unclear. The source of this sequence is a girl aged 5-17 years with multiple sclerosis. CDR3 nucleotide sequence: TGCAGTGCTAGAGATGTGACTGGCTATGGCTACACCTTC. Protein product: CSARDVTGYGYTF.